This T cell receptor (beta chain) stems from a study of TIL therapy for anti-PD-1-resistant metastatic lung cancer. Study-level background: Most patients had lung adenocarcinoma; four tumors were EGFR-mutant, two ALK-rearranged; half smoked currently or formerly.

This was the immunoSEQ v3 assay. Sequencing depth was around 1.9 million read pairs for survey level, roughly 5-6.5 million for deep. Produced via immunoSEQ multiplex PCR; TCRdb's table is partial and in-frame only. Found here are 50,000 or so clones, 70% to 85% of them singletons; the top ten hold 4% to 5.5%. Noted time point: pre-treatment sample, taken before nivolumab and TIL therapy. CDR1 is DFQATT and CDR2 is SNEGSKA in the germline V gene (reference sequence). The CDR3 runs 10 residues. V lost 6 bases and J 6 bases, leaving 7 bases between the germline ends. The sequences come from blood, collected at baseline. The rearrangement links TRBV20-1 to TRBJ2-3; D is uncertain. This TCR was sampled from a woman aged 30 to 85 with non-small cell lung cancer. The CDR3 nucleotides read TGCAGTGCCCACGGGGATACGCAGTATTTT. This gives the protein CSAHGDTQYF.